The next 9 T cell receptor beta chains were all read from a single sample in a study of blood T cells in healthy people across ages. Sample-barcoded 5' priming and a J-beta primer mix drove a second PCR of 7 to 11 cycles. TCRdb reprocessed the 5' RACE reads via MiXCR and lists one record per CDR3 protein. The sample yields about 1.8 million distinct CDR3 sequences, around half seen once. The specimen was blood. The receptors come from a woman in her thirties or forties in good health.

This clonotype was recorded a few times. The CDR3 sequence is CASRPPGGPSYNEQFF. The CDR3 DNA reads as TGTGCCAGCAGACCCCCAGGGGGTCCCTCCTACAATGAGCAGTTCTTC. The chain has TRBV7-9 and TRBJ2-1; the match to TRBD1 covers 7 bases. The CDR3 is 16 residues long. V lost 6 bases, J lost 0 bases, and 8 bases stayed unmatched. Germline CDR1 is SEHNR and CDR2 is FQNEAQ (reference sequence).

The chain has TRBV5-5 and TRBJ1-5, with D hard to call. The CDR3 runs to 14 residues. V shed 1 base and J shed 4 bases, with 9 bases lying between them. CDR1 and CDR2 (germline): SGHKS, YYEKEE (reference sequence). CDR3 sequence (DNA): TGTGCCAGCAGCTTGATGCAGCTAAATCAGCCCCAGCATTTT. This translates into CASSLMQLNQPQHF.

The chain links TRBV10-3 to TRBJ2-5, with 13 nucleotides matching TRBD2. The V and J ends lost 7 bases and 8 bases, in that order; junction bases with no gene match: 13. Germline V gene data show CDR1 as ENHRY and CDR2 as SYGVKD. The CDR3 has 16 residues. The CDR3 nucleotides are TGTGCCATCACCAAGCCCCGGACTAGCGGGGGTGGTACCCAGTACTTC. Protein: CAITKPRTSGGGTQYF.

This chain uses TRBV9 with TRBJ1-2, with TRBD1 identical over 10 bases. Germline CDR1 is SGDLS and CDR2 is YYNGEE. V was clipped by 3 bases and J by 3 bases; unmatched bases: 5. CDR3 length: 15 amino acids. CDR3 in DNA: TGTGCCAGCAGCGCCTGGGGGACAGGGGACTATGGCTACACCTTC. Protein sequence: CASSAWGTGDYGYTF.

In this sample, this clonotype turned up once. V is TRBV18 and J is TRBJ1-2; D possibly corresponds to TRBD1 (5 bases). The ends were cut back, 3 bases at V and 4 bases at J, with 12 bases in the middle. CDR3 length equals 14 residues. Germline V gene sequence: CDR1 KGHSH, CDR2 LQKENI. The CDR3 protein is CASSPVKGPYGYTF. The DNA of the CDR3 is TGTGCCAGCTCACCGGTGAAGGGGCCCTATGGCTACACCTTC.

This chain joins TRBV6-5 and TRBJ1-2, with D uncertain. This CDR3 contains 14 residues. The germline V gene encodes CDR1 MNHEY and CDR2 SVGAGI. V was trimmed by 2 bases and J by 6 bases, leaving 13 bases between them. This CDR3 is CASSYRRSENGYTF. The DNA of the CDR3 is TGTGCCAGCAGTTACCGGAGAAGCGAGAATGGCTACACCTTC.

The J gene is TRBJ2-7, the V gene TRBV6-1; no definite D call. The V end was cut by 6 bases, the J end by 2 bases, with 8 bases between. The CDR3 spans 12 residues. Germline CDR1 reads MNHNS; CDR2 reads SASEGT. The CDR3 reads CASRDLAYEQYF. For the CDR3, the DNA is TGTGCCAGCAGGGACCTTGCCTACGAGCAGTACTTC.

This clonotype was detected a few times. This chain links TRBV15 with TRBJ2-1, with D perhaps assigned TRBD1 or TRBD2 (6 bases each). Deletions cut 2 bases from V and 4 bases from J, with 18 bases between. The CDR3 extends over 17 amino acids. In germline, CDR1 is LNHNV, CDR2 YYDKDF (reference sequence). The CDR3 spells CATSRRTGANLYNEQFF. The CDR3, as DNA: TGTGCCACCAGCAGACGGACGGGGGCCAATCTGTACAATGAGCAGTTCTTC.

This chain connects TRBV20-1 to TRBJ1-1, with D possibly TRBD1 on 5 matching bases. Germline V gives CDR1 DFQATT, CDR2 SNEGSKA (reference sequence). V lost 6 bases, J lost 6 bases, and 14 bases lay in between. The CDR3 is made up of 12 amino acids. The CDR3 loop is CSAQPGGAEAFF. The CDR3, as DNA: TGCAGTGCCCAACCGGGGGGGGCTGAAGCTTTCTTT.